The next 32 T cell receptor beta chains were all read from a single sample in a study of blood T cell repertoires in COVID-19. The table came from immunoSEQ multiplex PCR; TCRdb's copy has only in-frame clones and leaves some out. The sample lists fewer than 250,000 clones; 65% to 85% were seen once. Sample: peripheral blood. These receptors came from a human donor in a cohort sampled during active COVID-19.

For this clone: One end of the junction fails to match germline, which may point to a read error. This chain joins TRBV7-7 and TRBJ2-2; a weak D match, TRBD1 (6 bases). The CDR3 covers 14 residues. Germline values: CDR1 SSHAT, CDR2 FNYEAQ (reference sequence). CDR3 nucleotides: TGTGCTAGCAGCCAGCAGGGGCGAGGCGGGGAGCTGTTTTTT. Protein: CASSQQGRGGELFF.

This clone was found a few times. The rearrangement uses TRBV27 and TRBJ1-5; D gene unclear. Germline V gene sequence: CDR1 MNHEY, CDR2 SMNVEV (reference sequence). The CDR3 runs to 13 residues. V was clipped by 6 bases and J by 3 bases, with 9 bases between them. Written as DNA, the CDR3 is TGTGCCAGCAGCGCGGGCTACAATCAGCCCCAGCATTTT. Protein sequence: CASSAGYNQPQHF.

The CDR3, as DNA: TGTGCCAGCTCACCATGGGCACGGAACACTGAAGCTTTCTTT. It codes for CASSPWARNTEAFF. The chain uses TRBV18 and TRBJ1-1; no reliable D call. V was clipped by 2 bases and J by 1 base, with 8 bases between them. Germline-derived CDR1 and CDR2 are KGHSH and LQKENI. This CDR3 is 14 amino acids long.

This clone was counted a single time. The V and J genes are TRBV19 and TRBJ2-1; 11 nucleotides line up with TRBD1. Germline CDR1 LNHDA, CDR2 SQIVND (reference sequence). J gave up 8 bases and V 5 bases, and 5 bases lay outside the gene matches. The CDR3 is made up of 14 amino acids. DNA of the CDR3: TGTGCCAGTAGTCTCGGACAGGGGGCTCATGAGCAGTTCTTC. Translated: CASSLGQGAHEQFF.

In this sample, this clone turned up once. J is TRBJ2-1 and V is TRBV28; a possible D gene is TRBD2 (5 bases). CDR3 length: 16 residues. Germline lookup yields CDR1 MDHEN and CDR2 SYDVKM. V lost 6 bases and J lost 2, with 17 bases in between. For the CDR3, the DNA is TGTGCCAGCAGGGGTCGGGTGGGAGTAACCTACAATGAGCAGTTCTTC. This encodes CASRGRVGVTYNEQFF.

The genes are TRBV12-3 or TRBV12-4 and TRBJ2-5; D perhaps matches TRBD2 (6 bases). The germline V and J ends were trimmed by 8 bases and 2 bases, with 12 bases remaining between them. This CDR3 has 13 residues. Here the CDR3 DNA reads TGTGCCAGCTCTCTAGCGCAACAAGAGACCCAGTACTTC. Encoded protein: CASSLAQQETQYF.

The chain employs TRBV21-1 and TRBJ2-7; the D segment call TRBD2 is taken from the table without a DNA check. TRBV21-1 is flagged as a pseudogene. The CDR3 loop spans 16 amino acids. CDR3 loop: CASSKRTSGGVYEQYF. CDR3 in DNA: TGTGCCAGCAGCAAGAGGACTAGCGGAGGGGTATACGAGCAGTACTTC.

The J gene is TRBJ2-7, the V gene TRBV5-4; maybe TRBD2 (6 bases). The ends were cut back, 0 bases at V and 3 bases at J, with 16 bases in the middle. The CDR3 runs to 16 residues. Germline loops: CDR1 SGHNT, CDR2 YYREEE (reference sequence). CDR3 in amino acids: CASSLAGQGGIYEQYF. CDR3 sequence (DNA): TGTGCCAGCAGCTTGGCCGGGCAGGGAGGTATCTACGAGCAGTACTTC.

This clone has more than one count but fewer than ten. This chain joins TRBV3-1 (or the pseudogene TRBV3-2) and TRBJ2-7; D is unresolved. Trimming took 1 base from V and 0 from J, leaving 4 bases between them. This CDR3 contains 13 residues. Germline V gene lookup returns CDR1 LGHDT and CDR2 YNNKEL (reference sequence). CDR3 nucleotides: TGTGCCAGCAGCCAAGTTAACTCCTACGAGCAGTACTTC. Translating gives CASSQVNSYEQYF.

This clone was picked up one time. This sequence joins TRBV18 and TRBJ1-5; 11 nucleotides match TRBD1. The CDR3 contains 15 residues. The germline V gene encodes CDR1 KGHSH and CDR2 LQKENI. The V segment lost 1 base and the J segment 6 bases; nucleotides outside the gene matches: 2. CDR3 region: CASSPQDRGRQPQHF. CDR3 sequence (DNA): TGTGCCAGCTCACCACAGGACAGGGGGCGTCAGCCCCAGCATTTT.

CDR3 DNA sequence: TGCGCCAGCAGCCAAGATTGGGGAGCGGGAGTGGGTAATGAGCAGTTCTTC. It specifies CASSQDWGAGVGNEQFF. The chain has TRBV4-1 and TRBJ2-1; 8 nucleotides match TRBD2. Germline CDR1 is MGHRA and CDR2 is YSYEKL. Trimming cost V 0 bases and J 7 bases; bases outside gene matches: 11. The CDR3 runs 17 residues.

V and J are TRBV2 and TRBJ1-3; no clear D gene. V was trimmed by 11 bases and J by 6 bases, leaving 14 bases between them. The CDR3 runs 12 residues. The germline V gene has CDR1 SNHLY and CDR2 FYNNEI. In DNA, the CDR3 is TGTGCCGACGCACAGCCGCAAAACACCATATATTTT. Protein sequence: CADAQPQNTIYF.

For the CDR3, the DNA is TGCGCCAGCAACTTCGACGGTGCAGGGAAATATGGCTACACCTTC. Protein sequence: CASNFDGAGKYGYTF. V usage is TRBV5-1 and J usage is TRBJ1-2; D possibly corresponds to TRBD1 (5 bases). The CDR3 is made up of 15 amino acids. Germline V gene sequence: CDR1 SGHRS, CDR2 YFSETQ. V lost 6 bases and J lost 5, with 20 bases in between.

The V and J genes are TRBV11-2 and TRBJ1-2; maybe TRBD1 (6 bases). The CDR3 covers 16 residues. Trimming took off 1 base at V and 6 bases at J, with 18 bases between the two ends. Per germline, CDR1 SGHAT and CDR2 FQNNGV. The CDR3 DNA sequence: TGTGCCAGCAGCTTAGTAGGGGGGGCGCTTGGCAATGGCTACACCTTC. This codes for CASSLVGGALGNGYTF.

V is TRBV5-1 and J is TRBJ1-4, with TRBD1 matching 7 bases. J was trimmed by 0 bases and V by 0 bases; bases with no gene match: 2. Germline assignment: CDR1 SGHRS and CDR2 YFSETQ. This CDR3 has 16 amino acids. DNA for the CDR3: TGCGCCAGCAGCTTGGGGGGACAGCCAACTAATGAAAAACTGTTTTTT. Translating gives CASSLGGQPTNEKLFF.

The chain links TRBV6-5 to TRBJ2-7; D possibly corresponds to TRBD2 (6 bases). The CDR3 loop spans 14 amino acids. Germline CDR1 reads MNHEY; CDR2 reads SVGAGI. Between the trimmed V and J ends, which lost 5 bases and 2 bases, there was a span of 13 bases. The CDR3 coding sequence is TGTGCCAGCAGTATCCGGCGACTAGCCTACGAGCAGTACTTC. This sequence encodes CASSIRRLAYEQYF.

The chain couples TRBV27 to TRBJ2-1, with TRBD2 identical over 13 bases. There are 15 residues in the CDR3. Trimming took 4 bases from V and 5 from J; bases not matched to a gene: 2. The V gene's germline CDR1 is MNHEY and CDR2 SMNVEV (reference sequence). CDR3 amino acids: CASSWGLAGNNEQFF. CDR3 bases: TGTGCCAGCAGTTGGGGACTAGCGGGAAACAATGAGCAGTTCTTC.

This rearrangement joins TRBV5-6 to TRBJ2-5, with TRBD2 matching over 10 bases. The V gene's germline CDR1 is SGHDT and CDR2 YYEEEE. The CDR3 spans 16 residues. V gave up 5 bases and J gave up 1 base; unmatched junction bases: 8. The CDR3 nucleotides read TGTGCCAGCAGTCCTCCGGGACTAGCGTTCCAAGAGACCCAGTACTTC. Protein product: CASSPPGLAFQETQYF.

V usage is TRBV25-1 and J usage is TRBJ2-5, with TRBD2 matching 14 bases. Germline-derived CDR1 and CDR2 are MGHDK and SYGVNS. CDR3 size: 17 residues. Germline trimming cut 5 bases from V and 5 bases from J; bases unmatched to any gene: 10. The CDR3 DNA reads as TGTGCCAGCAGTCCACTGACTAGCGGGGGGGCCCGTGAGACCCAGTACTTC. Protein sequence: CASSPLTSGGARETQYF.

The chain carries TRBV19 and TRBJ2-7; a possible D gene is TRBD1 (6 bases). The V end was cut by 5 bases, the J end by 2 bases, with 16 bases between. This CDR3 contains 15 residues. Germline CDR1 is LNHDA and CDR2 is SQIVND (reference sequence). The CDR3 sequence is CASSVQGFLPYEQYF. The CDR3 coding sequence is TGTGCCAGTAGTGTGCAGGGGTTTCTTCCCTACGAGCAGTACTTC.

This clone has just one count. This same CDR3 is encoded by further DNA sequences in the sample. The chain links TRBV6-1 to TRBJ2-7, with D hard to call. The V gene lost 2 bases and the J gene lost 3 bases, with 5 bases spanning the gap. Germline CDR1 reads MNHNS; CDR2 reads SASEGT. CDR3 length equals 12 residues. CDR3 residues: CASSEPGYEQYF. CDR3 bases: TGTGCCAGCAGTGAACCCGGCTACGAGCAGTACTTC.

The CDR3 DNA reads TGTGCCAGTAGTACGCCTCGCGGTGTCAGCGAGCAGTACTTC. Translated: CASSTPRGVSEQYF. The chain combines TRBV19 with TRBJ2-7; D is unresolved. V was cut by 4 bases and J by 6 bases, with 16 bases left in between. Per germline, CDR1 LNHDA and CDR2 SQIVND (reference sequence). There are 14 residues in the CDR3.

The J gene is TRBJ2-1, the V gene TRBV25-1, with 8 nucleotides matching TRBD2. This CDR3 region has 14 residues. J was trimmed by 7 bases and V by 5 bases; bases with no gene match: 7. CDR1 is MGHDK, CDR2 SYGVNS, per germline. This CDR3 reads CASSRSGGRNEQFF. The CDR3 nucleotides are TGTGCCAGCAGTAGAAGCGGGGGTCGTAATGAGCAGTTCTTC.

This clone has only one observation. The chain couples TRBV19 to TRBJ2-4; 8 bases are shared with TRBD1. V was clipped by 10 bases and J by 4 bases; unmatched bases: 15. The CDR3 is made up of 16 amino acids. Germline values: CDR1 LNHDA, CDR2 SQIVND (reference sequence). CDR3 protein: CATSIDIRTGKNIQYF. The CDR3 bases are TGTGCCACCAGTATAGATATAAGGACAGGGAAAAACATTCAGTACTTC.

The chain employs TRBV28 and TRBJ1-5; unclear D gene. The CDR3 sequence is 15 residues long. Trimming removed 4 bases at V and 4 bases at J, with 14 bases between. Looked up from germline, CDR1 is MDHEN and CDR2 is SYDVKM. CDR3 in DNA: TGTGCCAGCAGTTCCCTTCGGGAGACTAATCAGCCCCAGCATTTT. Translation: CASSSLRETNQPQHF.

Points on this clone: Other DNA sequences in the sample encode the same CDR3. The chain carries TRBV6-5 and TRBJ2-5; D unresolved. This CDR3 has 12 residues. Per germline, CDR1 MNHEY and CDR2 SVGAGI. Trimming shortened V by 2 bases and J by 4 bases, and 5 bases separated the two germline ends. The CDR3 region is CASSYGTETQYF. The CDR3 bases are TGTGCCAGCAGTTACGGCACAGAGACCCAGTACTTC.

J is TRBJ2-5 and V is TRBV3-1 (or the pseudogene TRBV3-2); 8 positions agree with TRBD2. CDR1 is LGHDT and CDR2 is YNNKEL in the germline V gene (reference sequence). Trimming removed 4 bases from V and 4 bases from J; junction bases left unmatched: 8. This CDR3 is 15 amino acids long. The CDR3 here is CASSRPGGPRETQYF. The CDR3, as DNA: TGTGCCAGCAGCCGACCGGGAGGGCCCCGAGAGACCCAGTACTTC.

CDR3 protein: CAGLTGDSYEQYF. The DNA of the CDR3 is TGTGCCGGACTAACAGGGGACTCCTACGAGCAGTACTTC. V and J are TRBV6-5 and TRBJ2-7, with D perhaps matching TRBD1 (7 bases). CDR1 and CDR2 (germline): MNHEY, SVGAGI. The ends were cut back, 11 bases at V and 0 bases at J, with 14 bases in the middle. This CDR3 is 13 amino acids long.

The CDR3 protein is CASSPNDRYDPQHF. CDR3 DNA: TGTGCCAGCAGTCCAAATGACAGGTACGACCCCCAGCATTTT. V gene TRBV27 combines with J gene TRBJ1-5, with D perhaps TRBD1 (6 bases). The CDR3 is made up of 14 amino acids. V was clipped by 5 bases and J by 10 bases, with 18 bases between them. Per the germline V gene, CDR1 is MNHEY and CDR2 is SMNVEV (reference sequence).

This sequence joins TRBV30 and TRBJ1-1; 7 bases map to TRBD1. The CDR3 covers 14 residues. The germline V gene has CDR1 GTSNPN and CDR2 SVGIG (reference sequence). V dropped 7 bases and J dropped 1; count of bases not matched to a gene: 9. CDR3 nucleotides: TGTGCCTCGAACAGACAGGGAAAGAACACTGAAGCTTTCTTT. Its translation: CASNRQGKNTEAFF. Full variable domain (missing parts from reference TRBV30 and TRBJ1-1): SQTIHQWPATLVQPVGSPLSLECTVEGTSNPNLYWYRQAAGRGLQLLFYSVGIGQISSEVPQNLSASRPQDRQFILSSKKLLLSDSGFYLCASNRQGKNTEAFFGQGTRLTVV.

The genes are TRBV27 and TRBJ1-2; TRBD1 might be the D (6 bases). Germline assignment: CDR1 MNHEY and CDR2 SMNVEV (reference sequence). With 4 bases removed from V and 1 base from J, the gap between germline ends came to 22 bases. CDR3 length: 18 amino acids. CDR3 nucleotides: TGTGCCAGCAGTTCCCAAAGGGGGGGCGGTTTACGTAACTATGGCTACACCTTC. Translating it yields CASSSQRGGGLRNYGYTF.

The chain is built from TRBV24-1 and TRBJ2-5; maybe TRBD2 (5 bases). The CDR3 has 15 amino acids. The germline V gene encodes CDR1 KGHDR and CDR2 SFDVKD. Between the trimmed V and J ends, which lost 2 bases and 3 bases, there was a span of 12 bases. This CDR3 is CATSDSGKPKETQYF. CDR3 sequence (DNA): TGTGCCACCAGTGATTCGGGGAAGCCTAAAGAGACCCAGTACTTC.